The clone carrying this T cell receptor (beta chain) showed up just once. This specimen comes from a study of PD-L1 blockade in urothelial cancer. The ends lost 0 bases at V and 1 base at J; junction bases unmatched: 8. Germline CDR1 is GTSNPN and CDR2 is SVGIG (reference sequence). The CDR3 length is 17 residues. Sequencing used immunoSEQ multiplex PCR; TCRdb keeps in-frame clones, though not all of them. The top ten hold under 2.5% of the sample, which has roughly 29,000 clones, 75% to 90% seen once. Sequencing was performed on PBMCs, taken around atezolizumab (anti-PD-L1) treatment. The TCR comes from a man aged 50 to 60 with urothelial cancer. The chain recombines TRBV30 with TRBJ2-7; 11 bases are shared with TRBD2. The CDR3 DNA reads TGTGCCTGGAGTGTACCTAGCGGGGGGCTGCCTTCCTACGAGCAGTACGTC. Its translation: CAWSVPSGGLPSYEQYV.